These 21 T cell receptor beta chains were all obtained from the same sample, sequenced in a study of control samples from healthy donors and cancer patients. Repertoires were generated with immunoSEQ multiplex PCR, while TCRdb's copy carries only in-frame clones and drops some. The profile shows more than 150,000 clones, roughly 91% of them singletons. The sample comprised blood. These receptors all come from a man aged 18 to 35 in good health.

The V and J genes are TRBV19 and TRBJ1-1; TRBD1 aligns across 10 bases. Germline V gives CDR1 LNHDA, CDR2 SQIVND (reference sequence). This CDR3 contains 14 residues. With V trimmed by 3 bases and J by 8 bases, 6 bases remained unmatched. CDR3 coding DNA: TGTGCCAGTAGTATCCGGACAGGGGGAACGGAAGCTTTCTTT. Its protein product is CASSIRTGGTEAFF.

This clone appeared once. The chain's CDR3 is CAISEGHLSYEQYF. The CDR3 region has the DNA TGTGCCATCAGTGAAGGACACCTATCCTACGAGCAGTACTTC. The chain has TRBV10-3 and TRBJ2-7, with D perhaps TRBD1 (5 bases). V lost 3 bases and J 1 base, leaving 10 bases between the germline ends. CDR3 length: 14 amino acids. Germline V gene data show CDR1 as ENHRY and CDR2 as SYGVKD.

This sequence joins TRBV29-1 and TRBJ2-3; 7 nucleotides agree with TRBD1. With V trimmed by 1 base and J by 1 base, 14 bases remained unmatched. CDR3 size: 18 residues. Germline-derived CDR1 and CDR2 are SQVTM and ANQGSEA. CDR3 protein: CSVEAQGVDVFRTDTQYF. For the CDR3, the DNA is TGCAGCGTTGAAGCGCAGGGGGTGGACGTTTTTCGCACAGATACGCAGTATTTT.

This clone was observed a few times. V is TRBV5-1 and J is TRBJ2-5, with D possibly TRBD1 on 6 matching bases. The CDR3 totals 15 residues. The V gene lost 5 bases and the J gene lost 5 bases, with 19 bases spanning the gap. CDR1 SGHRS and CDR2 YFSETQ come from the germline V gene. The CDR3 DNA reads TGCGCCAGCAGTCTTGGGGACACCCAAGGGGAGACCCAGTACTTC. It specifies CASSLGDTQGETQYF.

J is TRBJ1-4 and V is TRBV19, with D possibly TRBD1 on 6 matching bases. V lost 5 bases, J lost 5 bases, and 21 bases lay in between. This CDR3 has 17 residues. Germline-derived CDR1 and CDR2 are LNHDA and SQIVND (reference sequence). CDR3 sequence (DNA): TGTGCCAGTAGTCTGCGATGGGGGGCGGCCCTCAATGAAAAACTGTTTTTT. Amino acids: CASSLRWGAALNEKLFF.

A note on this clone: Other DNA sequences in the same sample also yield this CDR3. The chain recombines TRBV18 with TRBJ1-5; a weak D match, TRBD1 (5 bases). This CDR3 is built from 14 residues. CDR1 and CDR2 from the germline V gene are KGHSH and LQKENI. Deletions cut 0 bases from V and 4 bases from J, with 7 bases between. The CDR3 coding sequence is TGTGCCAGCTCACCACCGGGGGGTAATCAGCCCCAGCATTTT. As protein: CASSPPGGNQPQHF. Combining the CDR3 with reference TRBV18 and TRBJ1-5 gives the whole variable domain NAGVMQNPRHLVRRRGQEARLRCSPMKGHSHVYWYRQLPEEGLKFMVYLQKENIIDESGMPKERFSAEFPKEGPSILRIQQVVRGDSAAYFCASSPPGGNQPQHFGDGTRLSIL.

This chain joins TRBV11-3 and TRBJ1-1; TRBD1 might be the D (5 bases). The CDR3 extends over 13 amino acids. V lost 5 bases and J 6 bases, leaving 13 bases between the germline ends. Germline V gene data show CDR1 as SGHNT and CDR2 as YENEEA. CDR3 DNA sequence: TGTGCCAGCAGCCGTTCAGGGAATCCTGAAGCTTTCTTT. Its protein product is CASSRSGNPEAFF.

The chain uses TRBV3-1 (or the pseudogene TRBV3-2) and TRBJ1-1, with D uncertain. CDR1 and CDR2 (germline): LGHDT, YNNKEL (reference sequence). V lost 1 base, J lost 8 bases, and 11 bases lay in between. CDR3 length: 13 amino acids. This chain's CDR3 is CASSQAAGIEAFF. CDR3 coding DNA: TGTGCCAGCAGCCAAGCCGCCGGAATAGAAGCTTTCTTT.

This clone has just one count. The J gene is TRBJ2-2, the V gene TRBV2; D call uncertain. The CDR3 extends over 12 amino acids. CDR1 and CDR2 from the germline V gene are SNHLY and FYNNEI. V dropped 8 bases and J dropped 3 bases, with 7 bases sitting between them. The CDR3 nucleotides read TGTGCCAGCGGCGCGCACACCGGGGAGCTGTTTTTT. It yields the protein CASGAHTGELFF.

This chain connects TRBV20-1 to TRBJ2-7, with 8 bases matching TRBD1. The CDR3 spans 12 residues. CDR1 is DFQATT, CDR2 SNEGSKA, per germline (reference sequence). V lost 3 bases and J lost 7; bases outside the gene matches: 5. The CDR3 protein is CSASWTGQEQYF. The CDR3 region has the DNA TGCAGTGCTAGTTGGACAGGGCAGGAGCAGTACTTC.

CDR3 amino acids: CASSPSGKSGTGELFF. The DNA of the CDR3 is TGTGCCAGCAGTCCGAGCGGGAAATCGGGCACCGGGGAGCTGTTTTTT. V gene TRBV7-2 combines with J gene TRBJ2-2; 7 bases align to TRBD2. CDR1 is SGHTA and CDR2 is FQGNSA in the germline V gene. With V trimmed by 6 bases and J by 4 bases, 11 bases remained unmatched. CDR3 size: 16 residues.

The chain couples TRBV6-4 to TRBJ2-2, with D tentatively TRBD1 (6 bases). Per the germline V gene, CDR1 is MRHNA and CDR2 is SNTAGT. Trimming removed 8 bases from V and 3 bases from J, with 10 bases in between. The CDR3 spans 13 residues. The CDR3 DNA reads as TGTGCCAGCCTGGACAGCCACACCGGGGAGCTGTTTTTT. This encodes CASLDSHTGELFF.

J is TRBJ2-5 and V is TRBV11-3, with D tentatively TRBD1 (6 bases). The CDR3 is made up of 14 amino acids. Trimming cost V 5 bases and J 0 bases, with 10 bases left between them. Germline V CDR1 and CDR2: SGHNT, YENEEA. Here the CDR3 DNA reads TGTGCCAGCAGCCACGGACAGTACCAAGAGACCCAGTACTTC. It is translated as CASSHGQYQETQYF.

This clone turned up a few times. This sample includes further DNA sequences coding for the same CDR3. V usage is TRBV27 and J usage is TRBJ2-1, with 10 bases fitting TRBD2. With 2 bases clipped from V and 5 bases from J, the junction kept 3 bases outside the gene matches. Germline-derived CDR1 and CDR2 are MNHEY and SMNVEV (reference sequence). This CDR3 is 15 amino acids long. The CDR3: CASSLRLAGDNEQFF. The CDR3 DNA sequence: TGTGCCAGCAGTTTAAGGCTAGCGGGGGACAATGAGCAGTTCTTC.

This clone was seen a single time. V and J are TRBV7-8 and TRBJ2-7; D gene ambiguous. Germline V lookup: CDR1 SGHVS, CDR2 FQNEAQ. The V end was cut by 0 bases, the J end by 2 bases, with 8 bases between. The CDR3 spans 14 residues. CDR3 sequence reads: CASSLAMGPYEQYF. Written as DNA, the CDR3 is TGTGCCAGCAGCTTAGCTATGGGTCCCTACGAGCAGTACTTC.

The rearrangement uses TRBV5-1 and TRBJ2-3; a possible D gene is TRBD2 (6 bases). Trimming removed 2 bases from V and 0 bases from J, with 10 bases in between. This CDR3 has 15 amino acids. In germline, CDR1 is SGHRS, CDR2 YFSETQ. CDR3 region: CASSFARGSTDTQYF. CDR3 DNA sequence: TGCGCCAGCAGCTTTGCCCGGGGGAGCACAGATACGCAGTATTTT.

V is TRBV15 and J is TRBJ1-1; D unresolved. The V gene lost 5 bases and the J gene lost 3 bases, with 13 bases spanning the gap. Germline V gene lookup returns CDR1 LNHNV and CDR2 YYDKDF (reference sequence). The CDR3 has 14 residues. The CDR3 region is CATSPLTAYTEAFF. The CDR3 nucleotides are TGTGCCACCAGCCCCTTGACGGCTTACACTGAAGCTTTCTTT.

This chain connects TRBV25-1 to TRBJ1-6; D may be TRBD1 (5 bases). The CDR3 spans 15 residues. Trimming stripped 10 bases from V and 6 bases from J, with 19 bases between. The germline CDR1 and CDR2 sequences are MGHDK and SYGVNS. CDR3: CATCKGGGLNSPLHF. The CDR3 bases are TGTGCCACCTGTAAGGGTGGGGGACTTAATTCACCCCTCCACTTT.

The V gene is TRBV30, the J gene TRBJ1-4; D remains ambiguous. V gave up 1 base and J gave up 8 bases, with 14 bases separating them. The CDR3 totals 14 residues. Germline CDR1 is GTSNPN and CDR2 is SVGIG (reference sequence). The CDR3 loop is CAWSAGSVGEKLFF. As DNA, the CDR3 is TGTGCCTGGAGTGCTGGCAGCGTGGGGGAAAAACTGTTTTTT.

This clone appeared a single time. V and J are TRBV2 and TRBJ2-1; maybe TRBD2 (6 bases). The V gene's germline CDR1 is SNHLY and CDR2 FYNNEI. Trimming cost V 4 bases and J 8 bases, with 12 bases left between them. There are 13 residues in the CDR3. CDR3 sequence reads: CASSGRGGDEQFF. In DNA, the CDR3 is TGTGCCAGCAGTGGGCGGGGCGGCGATGAGCAGTTCTTC.

This clone has just one count. The CDR3 sequence: CAWSQGLAKNIQYF. The CDR3 nucleotides are TGTGCCTGGAGTCAGGGGCTAGCCAAAAACATTCAGTACTTC. The chain couples TRBV30 to TRBJ2-4, with a possible D match to TRBD1 (6 bases). V lost 2 bases, J lost 0 bases, and 8 bases lay in between. Germline V gene data show CDR1 as GTSNPN and CDR2 as SVGIG (reference sequence). CDR3 size: 14 residues.